Listed here is a single T cell receptor (beta chain). What it binds is unknown. This sample stems from a study of early stage breast cancer tumors. General study findings and limits: Compared with adjacent normal breast, tumors showed about 2.5-fold denser, more clonal T cells. In 14 of 16 patients, blood comparison separated tumor from normal breast.

The CDR3 loop spans 13 amino acids. Germline assignment: CDR1 SGHTA and CDR2 FQGNSA. V lost 10 bases and J lost 0, with 12 bases in between. Clones were read by immunoSEQ multiplex PCR, and TCRdb kept only the in-frame ones, dropping some. The sample consists of 28,000 or so clones, roughly four fifths of them appearing once. This receptor was taken from a person in their 40s with breast cancer. Source material: blood. This chain links TRBV7-2 with TRBJ1-1; D remains ambiguous. The CDR3 DNA reads as TGTGCCAACCGTCAGGCGTTGAACACTGAAGCTTTCTTT. This encodes CANRQALNTEAFF.